This TCR beta chain was observed in a study of blood T cell repertoires in COVID-19. Study summary: Sample material is recorded as cDNA or gDNA derived from T cells, B-cell-depleted T cells, or PBMCs.

The CDR3 is 16 residues long. In germline, CDR1 is MNHEY, CDR2 SVGAGI. Trimming removed 4 bases at V and 1 base at J, with 14 bases between. The repertoire was sequenced with immunoSEQ multiplex PCR; TCRdb's copy has only in-frame clones and lacks some. The data contain over 150,000 clones, more than 75% of them seen just once; the ten biggest clones take up 0.55% to 0.6%. The clonotype originates from a man aged 55 to 70 with COVID-19, enrolled during active disease. This rearrangement joins TRBV6-5 to TRBJ1-3, with TRBD1 as a possible D gene (5 bases). The material sequenced was peripheral blood. CDR3 amino acids: CASSSTIPGSGNTIYF. In DNA form, the CDR3 reads TGTGCCAGCAGTTCCACCATTCCAGGGTCTGGAAACACCATATATTTT.